The sequence of this T cell receptor beta chain was determined in a study of shared clonotypes between healthy human individuals. Study background: The donor group consisted of a couple of women and three men, aged 18 to 49. Study conclusions and caveats: What naive subsets generally showed was a larger estimated richness than memory subsets showed. When naive CD4 clonotypes were compared across a few donors, roughly 4.9% were shared.

Subsets obtained from CD4+ cells comprised CD45RA+ naive and CD45RA-negative memory cells. Method: immunoSEQ multiplex PCR; TCRdb's copy keeps in-frame clones and lacks some. Here the sample spans about 2.4 million clones, more than 85% being singletons. Trimming stripped 0 bases from V and 3 bases from J, with 12 bases between. The CDR3 has 15 amino acids. CDR1 is LNHNV, CDR2 YYDKDF, per germline (reference sequence). Concerning this clone: The antigen is undetermined.

Material: naive CD4+ T cells from PBMCs. Specified subset: CD45RA+ positively selected. This receptor was identified in a man aged 18-30 years in good health. Some clones in this sample may be carry-over from other donors' samples. The chain joins TRBV15 to TRBJ2-7; TRBD2 might be the D (6 bases). The CDR3 coding sequence is TGTGCCACCAGCAGAGATGCCGGGAGAGACTACGAGCAGTACTTC. Encoded protein: CATSRDAGRDYEQYF.